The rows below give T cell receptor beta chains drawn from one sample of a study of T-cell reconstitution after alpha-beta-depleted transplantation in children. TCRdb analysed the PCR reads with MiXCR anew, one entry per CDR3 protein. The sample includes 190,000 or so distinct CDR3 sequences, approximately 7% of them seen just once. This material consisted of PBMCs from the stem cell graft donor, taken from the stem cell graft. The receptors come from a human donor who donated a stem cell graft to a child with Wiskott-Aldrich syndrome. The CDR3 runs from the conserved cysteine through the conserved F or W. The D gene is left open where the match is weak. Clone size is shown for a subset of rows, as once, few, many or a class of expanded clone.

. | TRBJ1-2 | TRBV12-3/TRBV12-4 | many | TGTGCCAGCAGTTTATTAGGGGCAGCCTCGGGGGATAACTATGGCTACACCTTC | CASSLLGAASGDNYGYTF
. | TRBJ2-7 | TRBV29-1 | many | TGCAGCGTTGACCTAGGCTACGAGCAGTACTTC | CSVDLGYEQYF
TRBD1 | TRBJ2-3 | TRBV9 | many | TGTGCCAGCAGCGCGAGGACAGGGTCCACAGATACGCAGTATTTT | CASSARTGSTDTQYF
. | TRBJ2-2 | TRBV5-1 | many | TGCGCCAGCAGCTGGCAAGGGGCTAACGCGAACACCGGGGAGCTGTTTTTT | CASSWQGANANTGELFF
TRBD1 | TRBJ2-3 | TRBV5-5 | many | TGTGCCAGCAGCCATTCCGGGACAGAAAGCACAGATACGCAGTATTTT | CASSHSGTESTDTQYF
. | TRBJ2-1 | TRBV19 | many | TGTGCCAGTACAGGGTACAATGAGCAGTTCTTC | CASTGYNEQFF
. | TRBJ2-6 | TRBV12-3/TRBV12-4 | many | TGTGCCAGCAGTTTAGGAGTCTCTGGGGCCAACGTCCTGACTTTC | CASSLGVSGANVLTF
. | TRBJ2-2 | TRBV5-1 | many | TGCGCCAGCGGACACGTGGGGAGCGGGGAGCTGTTTTTT | CASGHVGSGELFF
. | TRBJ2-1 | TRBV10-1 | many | TGCGCCAGCAGTGGTTCCCTAGGGTCCGAAACCCCAACCTACAATGAGCAGTTCTTC | CASSGSLGSETPTYNEQFF
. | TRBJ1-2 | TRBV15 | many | TGTGCCACCAGCAGAGATCTGGATTCTCCCTATGGCTACACCTTC | CATSRDLDSPYGYTF
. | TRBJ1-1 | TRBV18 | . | TGTGCCAGCTCACGGGGCAAAGAAGCTTTCTTT | CASSRGKEAFF
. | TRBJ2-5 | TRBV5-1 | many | TGCGCCAGCAGCTTGGTAGCCACCCAAGAGACCCAGTACTTC | CASSLVATQETQYF